This is a list of T cell receptor beta chains from one sample in a study of T cell responses to AZD1222 COVID-19 vaccine. Here immunoSEQ multiplex PCR was the method, and the copy in TCRdb shows in-frame clones only, minus some. Among 99,000 or so clones listed, roughly 91% were seen once. This sample comprised peripheral blood, obtained on day 0 of AZD1222 vaccination. Every receptor here comes from an adult in good health. The CDR3 runs from the conserved cysteine through the conserved F or W. D genes are given only for firm matches. The size of a clone is reported for some rows only, either as once, few or many, or as a class for expanded clones.

cdr3_nt cdr3_aa v_call clone_size d_call j_call
TGTGCCAGCAGCTTACTAGCGGGAGATCGCACAGATACGCAGTATTTT CASSLLAGDRTDTQYF TRBV7-6 NA TRBD2 TRBJ2-3
TGTGCCAGCAGTTCCGGGACAGGGATCGGGGAGCTGTTTTTT CASSSGTGIGELFF TRBV6-5 NA TRBD1 TRBJ2-2
TGTGCCAGCAGTTTGGGAGGGGGTAGCAATCAGCCCCAGCATTTT CASSLGGGSNQPQHF TRBV28 few NA TRBJ1-5
TGTGCCAGCAGCTTAGACCCGGGACTAGCGGGAGGTGAGCAGTTCTTC CASSLDPGLAGGEQFF TRBV11-1 NA TRBD2 TRBJ2-1
TGTGCCAGCAGTTTCGGGGGTGCTCGCGAGCAGTACTTC CASSFGGAREQYF TRBV27 NA NA TRBJ2-7
TGTGCCAGCAGTACCCGAATTAGCTCCTACAATGAGCAGTTCTTC CASSTRISSYNEQFF TRBV6-5 NA NA TRBJ2-1
TGTGCCAGCCACTCTGGACAGGATCTTAACTATGGCTACACCTTC CASHSGQDLNYGYTF TRBV28 NA TRBD1 TRBJ1-2
TGTGCCAGCAGCCCAACGGATTATAATTCACCCCTCCACTTT CASSPTDYNSPLHF TRBV5-6 NA NA TRBJ1-6
TGTGCCAGCAGCTTCCAGAGCTCTGGGGCCAACGTCCTGACTTTC CASSFQSSGANVLTF TRBV5-6 NA NA TRBJ2-6
TGCGCCAGCAGCTTTTCCATAGCGGGAGTCAATGAGCAGTTCTTC CASSFSIAGVNEQFF TRBV5-1 NA TRBD2 TRBJ2-1
TGTGCCTGGACTCAGGGAGCAACGCGGAACTATGGCTACACCTTC CAWTQGATRNYGYTF TRBV30 NA NA TRBJ1-2
TGTGCCAGCAGTTTGGGGTTCAATGAGCAGTTCTTC CASSLGFNEQFF TRBV12-3/TRBV12-4 NA NA TRBJ2-1
TGCAGCGTTGCCCAGAGCGGGGCCTCCTACAATGAGCAGTTCTTC CSVAQSGASYNEQFF TRBV29-1 NA TRBD2 TRBJ2-1
TGTGCCAGCAGTTTTCAGAGGACTAGCGGGAGGGCCGAGGCAGATACGCAGTATTTT CASSFQRTSGRAEADTQYF TRBV27 NA TRBD2 TRBJ2-3
TGTGCCAGTAGTTTTGGTGGGTCCTACGAGCAGTACTTC CASSFGGSYEQYF TRBV19 NA NA TRBJ2-7
TGTGCCACCAGTGACCCCCAAGGGAGCTCCTACGAGCAGTACTTC CATSDPQGSSYEQYF TRBV24-1 NA NA TRBJ2-7
TGTGCTAGCAGCTTAGGTACAGGGGCGGTTGAGACCCAGTACTTC CASSLGTGAVETQYF TRBV7-7 NA TRBD1 TRBJ2-5
TGTGCCAGCAGTGGGGGGACAGGGGGCCCGCACACTGAAGCTTTCTTT CASSGGTGGPHTEAFF TRBV6-1 NA TRBD1 TRBJ1-1
TGTGCCAGCAGCCCTCTAGCGGCAAGCTACGAGCAGTACTTC CASSPLAASYEQYF TRBV11-2 NA TRBD2 TRBJ2-7
TGTGCCAGCAGCCAAGATACCCGCAGGGAAGAGACCCAGTACTTC CASSQDTRREETQYF TRBV3-1/TRBV3-2 NA NA TRBJ2-5
TGTGCCTGGAGTGCACGAGGACAGGGGGACACTGAAGCTTTCTTT CAWSARGQGDTEAFF TRBV30 NA TRBD1 TRBJ1-1
TGTGCCAGCTCACCAATCGGCGGGAGCTCCTACAATGAGCAGTTCTTC CASSPIGGSSYNEQFF TRBV18 NA TRBD2 TRBJ2-1
TGTGCCAGCAGCAACCCGGGCGGGATGGGCACAGATACGCAGTATTTT CASSNPGGMGTDTQYF TRBV6-6 NA NA TRBJ2-3
TGTGCCAGCAGTGGGACTAGCGGAACCTACGAGCAGTACTTC CASSGTSGTYEQYF TRBV27 NA TRBD2 TRBJ2-7
TGTGCCAGCAGTTGGGACAGGCGACGGGGCTACACCTTC CASSWDRRRGYTF TRBV12-3/TRBV12-4 NA TRBD1 TRBJ1-2
TGTGCCAGCAGTGGGAGCTCCTACGAGCAGTACTTC CASSGSSYEQYF TRBV28 NA NA TRBJ2-7
TGTGCCAGCAGGCAGGGGTCCTACGAGCAGTACTTC CASRQGSYEQYF TRBV28 NA NA TRBJ2-7
TGTGCCAGTAGCCCCGGACGGGTCTCCGAAGCTTTCTTT CASSPGRVSEAFF TRBV19 NA NA TRBJ1-1
TGTGCCAGCTCCGCTACAGGGGAATCTGGAAACACCATATATTTT CASSATGESGNTIYF TRBV18 NA TRBD1 TRBJ1-3
TGCGCCAGCGCCCTGGGGCCTACGGGAAACACCATATATTTT CASALGPTGNTIYF TRBV5-1 NA NA TRBJ1-3
TGTGCCAGCAGACGTGAGGAGGAGGGGAGGACCTTCTCCTACGAGCAGTACTTC CASRREEEGRTFSYEQYF TRBV9 NA NA TRBJ2-7
TGTGCCAGCAACAAGGCGGGGTACCAAGAGACCCAGTACTTC CASNKAGYQETQYF TRBV7-8 NA NA TRBJ2-5
TGTGCCTGGAGTGTCGGGATCTACTACGAGCAGTACTTC CAWSVGIYYEQYF TRBV30 NA NA TRBJ2-7
TGCGCCAGCAGTGCCTTGACAGGGTCGAACGAGCAGTACTTC CASSALTGSNEQYF TRBV10-2 NA TRBD1 TRBJ2-7
TGTGCCAGCTCACCGCTCCGCACAGATACGCAGTATTTT CASSPLRTDTQYF TRBV18 once NA TRBJ2-3
TGCGCCAGCAGCTGGGCCCCGGGGGTAAGATCTGGAAACACCATATATTTT CASSWAPGVRSGNTIYF TRBV5-1 NA NA TRBJ1-3
TGTGCCAGCAGGGGGGCGGGTGTGGAGACCCAGTACTTC CASRGAGVETQYF TRBV28 NA NA TRBJ2-5
TGCGCCAGCAGCTTGTCGGGATATGGCTACACCTTC CASSLSGYGYTF TRBV5-1 NA NA TRBJ1-2
TGTGCCAGCAGTGAAGGGGGCAGGGCTTACTCTGGGGCCAACGTCCTGACTTTC CASSEGGRAYSGANVLTF TRBV6-1 NA NA TRBJ2-6
TGTGCCAGCTCACCACCTTATCAGGGGGCCGGAGATACGCAGTATTTT CASSPPYQGAGDTQYF TRBV18 NA TRBD1 TRBJ2-3
TGTGCCGAGGGCGGGCCCGGGGAGCTGTTTTTT CAEGGPGELFF TRBV30 NA NA TRBJ2-2
TGTGCCAGCAGTTATACCGGTCTCAGCTCTGGAAACACCATATATTTT CASSYTGLSSGNTIYF TRBV6-5 NA NA TRBJ1-3
TGTGCCAGTTCCGGGACTACCCAAGAGACCCAGTACTTC CASSGTTQETQYF TRBV2 NA TRBD2 TRBJ2-5
TGTGCCAGTAGTATAGGGACGTACTCCTACGAGCAGTACTTC CASSIGTYSYEQYF TRBV19 NA NA TRBJ2-7
TGTGCCAGCAGCTTAGTCTCCGTAGCCAAAAACATTCAGTACTTC CASSLVSVAKNIQYF TRBV7-2 few NA TRBJ2-4
TGTGCCAGCTCACCAAGGGTCACTAATGAAAAACTGTTTTTT CASSPRVTNEKLFF TRBV18 once NA TRBJ1-4
TGCAGCGTTGACAGGGGGCGTAAAGAGCAGTACTTC CSVDRGRKEQYF TRBV29-1 NA TRBD1 TRBJ2-7
TGTGCCTGGAGCCGGGACCACTCCTACAATGAGCAGTTCTTC CAWSRDHSYNEQFF TRBV30 NA NA TRBJ2-1
TGTGCCTGGACCCCCTCAAATTCACCCCTCCACTTT CAWTPSNSPLHF TRBV30 NA NA TRBJ1-6
TGTGCCAGCTCATGGGACAGGGGGCAAGAGCAGTACTTC CASSWDRGQEQYF TRBV18 NA TRBD1 TRBJ2-7
TGTGCCAGCAGCCAAGACAGGAGCGGGAGGTGGGAGACCCAGTACTTC CASSQDRSGRWETQYF TRBV3-1/TRBV3-2 NA TRBD2 TRBJ2-5
TGTGCCAGCAGTCAAGGGACTAGCGGGAGGCCGGGGGAGCTGTTTTTT CASSQGTSGRPGELFF TRBV6-4 once TRBD2 TRBJ2-2
TGTGCCAGCTCACCACTCACTAGCGGACGCACAGCAGATACGCAGTATTTT CASSPLTSGRTADTQYF TRBV18 NA TRBD2 TRBJ2-3
TGTGCCAGCAGCCAGGCGGGACAGGAGCCCACCGGGGAGCTGTTTTTT CASSQAGQEPTGELFF TRBV3-1/TRBV3-2 NA TRBD1 TRBJ2-2
TGTGCCAGCAGCGTAGGTCTAGCGGGAGGGAGCACCGGGGAGCTGTTTTTT CASSVGLAGGSTGELFF TRBV9 NA TRBD2 TRBJ2-2
TGTGCCAGCAGCTTAGGGGCGGATGAGCAGTTCTTC CASSLGADEQFF TRBV7-2 NA NA TRBJ2-1
TGCGCCAGCAGTCTCGGACAGGGGGCGAGCACCATATATTTT CASSLGQGASTIYF TRBV5-1 NA TRBD1 TRBJ1-3
TGTGCCAGCAGTTTTCAAAATCAGCCCCAGCATTTT CASSFQNQPQHF TRBV28 NA NA TRBJ1-5
TGCGCCAGCAGCGTCGGCAACTTGGGTGAGCAGTTCTTC CASSVGNLGEQFF TRBV10-2 NA NA TRBJ2-1
TGTGCCAGCAGCCCTGTCGCTAGCGGTCCCTACGAGCAGTACTTC CASSPVASGPYEQYF TRBV4-2 NA TRBD2 TRBJ2-7